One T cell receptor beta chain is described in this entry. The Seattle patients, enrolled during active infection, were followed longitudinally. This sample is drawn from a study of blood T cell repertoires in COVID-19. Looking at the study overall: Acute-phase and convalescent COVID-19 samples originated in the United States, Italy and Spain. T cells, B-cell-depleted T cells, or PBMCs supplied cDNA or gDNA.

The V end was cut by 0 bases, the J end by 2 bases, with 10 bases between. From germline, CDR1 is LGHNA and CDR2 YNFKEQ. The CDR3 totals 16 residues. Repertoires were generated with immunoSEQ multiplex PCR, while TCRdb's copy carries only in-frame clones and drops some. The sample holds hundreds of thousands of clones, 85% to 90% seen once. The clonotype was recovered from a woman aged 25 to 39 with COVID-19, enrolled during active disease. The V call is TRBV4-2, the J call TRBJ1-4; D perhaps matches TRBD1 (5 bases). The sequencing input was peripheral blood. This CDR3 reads CASSQEPGFTNEKLFF. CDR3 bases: TGTGCCAGCAGCCAAGAACCAGGGTTCACTAATGAAAAACTGTTTTTT.